These T cell receptor beta chains were read from a single sample in a study of T cells in Graves' hyperthyroidism and ophthalmopathy. TCRdb passed the multiplex PCR reads through MiXCR, listing each CDR3 protein once. The table has about 560,000 distinct CDR3 sequences, 15% to 20% seen once. Sequenced: blood. The receptors stem from a woman between 18 and 29 years old with Graves' hyperthyroidism. CDR3s include the opening cysteine and the closing phenylalanine or tryptophan. The D gene is left open where the match is weak. For some rows the clone size is stated as once, few or many, or as a class when expanded; others skip it.

v_call,d_call,cdr3_length,j_call,clone_size,cdr3_nt,cdr3_aa
TRBV20-1,-,15,TRBJ2-7,many,TGCAGTGCTAGAGATCCCGGGGGAAGCTCCTACGAGCAGTACTTC,CSARDPGGSSYEQYF
TRBV20-1,-,14,TRBJ2-3,many,TGCAGTGCCCCGGTTGGGGGCAGCACAGATACGCAGTATTTT,CSAPVGGSTDTQYF
TRBV20-1,TRBD1,14,TRBJ1-5,many,TGCAGTGCTAGGGACAGGAGCAGCAATCAGCCCCAGCATTTT,CSARDRSSNQPQHF
TRBV7-2,TRBD2,14,TRBJ2-5,many,TGTGCCACCGGGGGTAGCGGGAGTTATCAGACCCAGTACTTC,CATGGSGSYQTQYF
TRBV7-9,-,13,TRBJ1-2,many,TGTGCCAGCAAGGCGGGGACTAACTATGGCTACACCTTC,CASKAGTNYGYTF
TRBV6-2/TRBV6-3,-,12,TRBJ1-2,many,TGTGCCAGCAGGAGGACGTTAGATGGCTACACCTTC,CASRRTLDGYTF
TRBV18,TRBD2,15,TRBJ2-1,many,TGTGCCAGCTCCCGAGAGCGGGAGACCTACAATGAGCAGTTCTTC,CASSRERETYNEQFF
TRBV6-1,-,13,TRBJ1-1,-,TGTGCCAGCAGTGAAGCGTTCGACCTCCAAGCTTTCTTT,CASSEAFDLQAFF
TRBV12-5,-,18,TRBJ2-2,-,TGTGCTAGTGGTTTGGTTCGGGACACTATTCCTAACACCGGGGAGCTGTTTTTT,CASGLVRDTIPNTGELFF
TRBV11-3,-,15,TRBJ2-7,few,TGTGCCAGCAGCTCAGATCCCGGACAGATCTACGAGCAGTACTTC,CASSSDPGQIYEQYF
TRBV10-2,TRBD2,18,TRBJ2-1,-,TGCGCCAGCGGGGGGGGGACTAGCGGGGGTCCGGGCTACAATGAGCAGTTCTTC,CASGGGTSGGPGYNEQFF
TRBV28,-,16,TRBJ1-5,many,TGTGCCAGCAGTTTATTTGGGCTTCGGGATGATCAGCCCCAGCATTTT,CASSLFGLRDDQPQHF
TRBV6-5,TRBD1,15,TRBJ2-7,many,TGTGCCAGCAGTTACTCATCCAGGGGGCTTTACGAGCAGTACTTC,CASSYSSRGLYEQYF
TRBV20-1,-,15,TRBJ2-1,many,TGCAGTGCTAGAGATCCCGGGGTCCCCTACAATGAGCAGTTCTTC,CSARDPGVPYNEQFF
TRBV2,TRBD1,15,TRBJ2-2,-,TGTGCCAGCAGTGGGACAGGGGGGAACACCGGGGAGCTGTTTTTT,CASSGTGGNTGELFF
TRBV20-1,TRBD2,11,TRBJ2-1,many,TGCAGCGGGACTACTTACAATGAGCAGTTCTTC,CSGTTYNEQFF
TRBV11-2,TRBD2,15,TRBJ2-4,many,TGTGCCAGCAGGAAGCCGGGAGGGGCCAAAAACATTCAGTACTTC,CASRKPGGAKNIQYF
TRBV5-4,-,15,TRBJ1-6,few,TGTGCCAGCAGCTTATGGCAGGGTGGTAATTCACCCCTCCACTTT,CASSLWQGGNSPLHF
TRBV2,-,16,TRBJ2-1,many,TGTGCCAGCAGGGGGCGAGTTATACTCTCCTACAATGAGCAGTTCTTC,CASRGRVILSYNEQFF
TRBV11-2,-,11,TRBJ2-7,many,TGTGCCAGCAGCTTTACAGGGAGGCAGTACTTC,CASSFTGRQYF
TRBV15,-,16,TRBJ2-3,few,TGTGCCACCAGCAGAGACCCAACTCAGGGATCAGATACGCAGTATTTT,CATSRDPTQGSDTQYF
TRBV27,-,15,TRBJ2-7,-,TGTGCCAGCAGTTTAAACAGGGTTGGAATCTACGAGCAGTACTTC,CASSLNRVGIYEQYF
TRBV3-1,-,14,TRBJ2-1,few,TGTGCCAGCAGCCAAGCGAGTTTCGGCGCAGAGCAGTTCTTC,CASSQASFGAEQFF
TRBV20-1,-,13,TRBJ1-3,many,TGCAGTGCTAGGACAGGATACGGAAACACCATATATTTT,CSARTGYGNTIYF
TRBV12-3/TRBV12-4,TRBD2,19,TRBJ2-3,many,TGTGCCAGCAGACCCCTCCGGACCGAGCGGGGGATATATACAGATACGCAGTATTTT,CASRPLRTERGIYTDTQYF
TRBV11-3,-,14,TRBJ2-7,many,TGTGCCAGCAGCTTAGAGGGTTTCTACTACGAGCAGTACTTC,CASSLEGFYYEQYF
TRBV25-1,-,15,TRBJ2-6,few,TGTGCCAGCAGTGCCAGGGCCTCTGGGGCCAACGTCCTGACTTTC,CASSARASGANVLTF
TRBV20-1,-,13,TRBJ2-5,few,TGCAGCGCCCCCCTGGAGTACCAAGAGACCCAGTACTTC,CSAPLEYQETQYF
TRBV12-5,-,16,TRBJ2-1,few,TGTGCTAGTGGTTTGAACCCCGGGGGGCAAGGGAATGAGCAGTTCTTC,CASGLNPGGQGNEQFF
TRBV13,TRBD1,14,TRBJ1-2,-,TGTGCCAGCAGCTTGCAGGGGGGGTTGAATGGCTACACCTTC,CASSLQGGLNGYTF
TRBV19,TRBD2,14,TRBJ2-1,few,TGTGCCAGTAGTACCCCGGGAGGCCTTTATGAGCAGTTCTTC,CASSTPGGLYEQFF
TRBV30,-,14,TRBJ2-1,many,TGTGCCTGGAGGAAAGCGAGCTCCTACAATGAGCAGTTCTTC,CAWRKASSYNEQFF